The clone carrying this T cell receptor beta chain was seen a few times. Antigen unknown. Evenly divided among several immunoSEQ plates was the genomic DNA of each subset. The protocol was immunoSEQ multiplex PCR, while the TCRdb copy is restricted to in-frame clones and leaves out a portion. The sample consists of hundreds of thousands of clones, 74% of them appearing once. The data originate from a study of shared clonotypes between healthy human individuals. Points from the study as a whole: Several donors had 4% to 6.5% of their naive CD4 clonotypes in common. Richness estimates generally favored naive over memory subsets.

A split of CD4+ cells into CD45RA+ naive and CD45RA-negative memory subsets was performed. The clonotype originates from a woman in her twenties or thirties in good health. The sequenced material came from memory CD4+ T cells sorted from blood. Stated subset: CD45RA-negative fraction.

DNA for the CDR3: TGCGCCAGCAGTGGGCAGGGGAACACTGAAGCTTTCTTT. Protein: CASSGQGNTEAFF. The chain uses TRBV10-1 and TRBJ1-1; D is possibly TRBD1 (5 bases). Per the germline V gene, CDR1 is WNHNN and CDR2 is SYGVQD (reference sequence). This CDR3 has 13 amino acids. Trimming pared 4 bases from V and 1 base from J, leaving 7 bases between.